Presented here are 25 T cell receptor beta chains from one specimen sequenced in a study of T cell repertoires in aging, cancer and after chemotherapy. Peripheral blood genomic DNA, not sorted cells or RNA, was the template. Rearranged V-D-J TRB sequences were amplified with a mixed TRB-A/B primer pool. Using its own MiXCR run on the multiplex PCR reads, TCRdb lists one record per CDR3 protein. The sample has about 9,800 distinct CDR3 sequences, around 40% seen once. The material sequenced was blood. The receptors stem from a human donor in good health.

This sequence joins TRBV27 and TRBJ2-7; 10 nucleotides line up with TRBD2. CDR3 length: 15 residues. J was trimmed by 7 bases and V by 5 bases; bases with no gene match: 11. Germline V CDR1 and CDR2: MNHEY, SMNVEV (reference sequence). The CDR3 nucleotides are TGTGCCAGCAGTCCCGGGGTAGCGGGAGGAGGGGAGCAGTACTTC. It yields the protein CASSPGVAGGGEQYF.

CDR3 coding DNA: TGCAGTGCCCTCGGGACTAGCGGCAATGAGCAGTTCTTC. Protein product: CSALGTSGNEQFF. The rearrangement uses TRBV20-1 and TRBJ2-1, with 11 positions matching TRBD2. V was clipped by 6 bases and J by 6 bases; unmatched bases: 4. CDR3 length: 13 residues. Germline CDR1 reads DFQATT; CDR2 reads SNEGSKA (reference sequence).

By sample fraction, this clonotype is medium-sized. The CDR3 is CATSGGLEGGNEQFF. The CDR3 DNA reads as TGTGCCACCAGCGGCGGACTAGAGGGGGGCAATGAGCAGTTCTTC. The chain employs TRBV15 and TRBJ2-1, with D possibly TRBD2 on 7 matching bases. Trimming shortened V by 5 bases and J by 6 bases, and 17 bases separated the two germline ends. The CDR3 loop spans 15 amino acids. Germline CDR1 LNHNV, CDR2 YYDKDF (reference sequence).

This clonotype occurred once. The rearrangement links TRBV30 to TRBJ2-1, with 14 bases fitting TRBD2. Germline loops: CDR1 GTSNPN, CDR2 SVGIG (reference sequence). J was trimmed by 0 bases and V by 3 bases; bases with no gene match: 4. CDR3 length: 17 amino acids. DNA for the CDR3: TGTGCCTGGAGGAAGGGGACTAGCGGGAGCTCCTACAATGAGCAGTTCTTC. Protein sequence: CAWRKGTSGSSYNEQFF.

V is TRBV6-1 and J is TRBJ2-2; possibly TRBD2 for D (5 bases). The V gene lost 6 bases and the J gene lost 4 bases, with 12 bases spanning the gap. This CDR3 has 14 residues. Germline V gene data show CDR1 as MNHNS and CDR2 as SASEGT. DNA of the CDR3: TGTGCCAGCAGGATGGGCGGAGGCACCGGGGAGCTGTTTTTT. Protein: CASRMGGGTGELFF.

The chain links TRBV30 to TRBJ1-2; the D is unclear. Trimming cost V 1 base and J 4 bases, with 10 bases left between them. The CDR3 totals 13 residues. Looked up from germline, CDR1 is GTSNPN and CDR2 is SVGIG (reference sequence). CDR3 in amino acids: CAWSEGAVYGYTF. CDR3 DNA sequence: TGTGCCTGGAGTGAGGGAGCAGTCTATGGCTACACCTTC.

Judged by abundance, this clonotype is medium-sized. The chain couples TRBV29-1 to TRBJ2-5, with 11 bases lining up with TRBD2. The length of the CDR3 is 12 residues. Germline V lookup: CDR1 SQVTM, CDR2 ANQGSEA. CDR3 in DNA: TGCGGAGGGACTAGCGGTGAAGAGACCCAGTACTTC. Translation gives CGGTSGEETQYF.

The rearrangement joins TRBV18 to TRBJ2-7; 11 bases map to TRBD2. With V trimmed by 3 bases and J by 2 bases, 6 bases remained unmatched. This CDR3 is built from 16 residues. Germline V gene data show CDR1 as KGHSH and CDR2 as LQKENI. The CDR3 coding sequence is TGTGCCAGCTCACCGAGGACTAGCGGGTCCCCCTACGAGCAGTACTTC. Amino acids: CASSPRTSGSPYEQYF. Full variable domain (missing parts from reference TRBV18 and TRBJ2-7): NAGVMQNPRHLVRRRGQEARLRCSPMKGHSHVYWYRQLPEEGLKFMVYLQKENIIDESGMPKERFSAEFPKEGPSILRIQQVVRGDSAAYFCASSPRTSGSPYEQYFGPGTRLTVT.

This clonotype was counted a few times. The chain has TRBV27 and TRBJ2-7, with D tentatively TRBD1 (8 bases). The germline CDR1 and CDR2 sequences are MNHEY and SMNVEV (reference sequence). The V and J ends lost 3 bases and 4 bases respectively, with 13 bases between them. CDR3 length: 14 residues. The CDR3 sequence is CASSLTGEGYEQYF. The CDR3 nucleotides are TGTGCCAGCAGTTTGACAGGGGAGGGGTACGAGCAGTACTTC.

This clonotype was counted only a few times. The V call is TRBV27, the J call TRBJ2-6; weak D call: TRBD1 (5 bases). The CDR3 contains 16 residues. The V gene lost 4 bases and the J gene lost 2 bases, with 12 bases spanning the gap. Germline CDR1 and CDR2: MNHEY and SMNVEV (reference sequence). The CDR3 coding sequence is TGTGCCAGCAGTTCCTCCCAGGGAACTGGGGCCAACGTCCTGACTTTC. It encodes CASSSSQGTGANVLTF.

Within the sample, this clonotype is medium-sized. The V gene is TRBV11-1, the J gene TRBJ2-3; 12 bases agree with TRBD2. This CDR3 comprises 17 residues. CDR1 is SGHAT and CDR2 is FQDESV in the germline V gene (reference sequence). V shed 2 bases, J shed 3 bases, and the junction held 6 bases outside the gene matches. CDR3 DNA: TGTGCCAGCAGCTTAAGGCCTAGCGGGAGGGGTACAGATACGCAGTATTTT. It encodes CASSLRPSGRGTDTQYF. Full variable domain (rest looked up from reference TRBV11-1 and TRBJ2-3): EAEVAQSPRYKITEKSQAVAFWCDPISGHATLYWYRQILGQGPELLVQFQDESVVDDSQLPKDRFSAERLKGVDSTLKIQPAELGDSAMYLCASSLRPSGRGTDTQYFGPGTRLTVL.

This clonotype came up a few times. V and J are TRBV19 and TRBJ1-5; 8 nucleotides line up with TRBD1. V shed 5 bases and J 0 bases; nucleotides not matched to a gene: 6. CDR3 length equals 16 residues. Germline V gives CDR1 LNHDA, CDR2 SQIVND (reference sequence). The CDR3 loop is CASSETGVHSNQPQHF. The CDR3 coding sequence is TGTGCCAGTAGTGAGACAGGGGTCCATAGCAATCAGCCCCAGCATTTT.

The CDR3 is CARINGTAPNQPQHF. In nucleotides, the CDR3 is TGTGCCAGAATTAACGGGACAGCCCCCAATCAGCCCCAGCATTTT. The V gene is TRBV19, the J gene TRBJ1-5; 7 nucleotides agree with TRBD1. Germline CDR1 LNHDA, CDR2 SQIVND (reference sequence). The CDR3 spans 15 residues. V shed 9 bases, J shed 3 bases, and the junction held 11 bases outside the gene matches.

This clonotype was detected a few times. The chain has TRBV6-1 and TRBJ1-3, with 8 bases that match TRBD1. The length of the CDR3 is 15 residues. Germline V lookup: CDR1 MNHNS, CDR2 SASEGT. The junction had 9 bases not matched to a gene; V was cut back by 6 bases and J by 5 bases. The DNA for the CDR3 is TGTGCCAGCAGAGACTACAGGGGGAAGAGAAACACCATATATTTT. This translates into CASRDYRGKRNTIYF.

This clonotype was seen only a few times. The CDR3: CASSPLSNQPQHF. CDR3 bases: TGTGCCAGCAGTCCTCTAAGCAATCAGCCCCAGCATTTT. The V call is TRBV27, the J call TRBJ1-5; D is unresolved. The germline V gene has CDR1 MNHEY and CDR2 SMNVEV (reference sequence). The CDR3 contains 13 residues. V was trimmed by 5 bases and J by 1 base, leaving 6 bases between them.

J is TRBJ1-2 and V is TRBV19; the D gene is possibly TRBD1 (6 bases). The V gene lost 6 bases and the J gene lost 4 bases, with 12 bases spanning the gap. This CDR3 has 13 amino acids. Germline V gene lookup returns CDR1 LNHDA and CDR2 SQIVND (reference sequence). This chain's CDR3 is CASSRIGGYGYTF. The CDR3 DNA sequence: TGTGCCAGTAGCCGCATAGGGGGCTATGGCTACACCTTC.

J is TRBJ2-1 and V is TRBV6-5, with 16 bases lining up with TRBD2. CDR3 size: 18 residues. CDR1 and CDR2 from the germline V gene are MNHEY and SVGAGI. V shed 4 bases, J shed 6 bases, and the junction held 9 bases outside the gene matches. The CDR3 spells CASSWGLAGGSLGNEQFF. The CDR3 DNA reads TGTGCCAGCAGTTGGGGACTAGCGGGAGGGTCCCTGGGCAATGAGCAGTTCTTC.

The V call is TRBV24-1, the J call TRBJ1-1, with TRBD1 identical over 7 bases. This CDR3 is 17 amino acids long. Germline V gene sequence: CDR1 KGHDR, CDR2 SFDVKD. V dropped 2 bases and J dropped 3; count of bases not matched to a gene: 11. As DNA, the CDR3 is TGTGCCACCAGTGATTCAAAGACAGGGTACGGCGACACTGAAGCTTTCTTT. Translation gives CATSDSKTGYGDTEAFF.

As concerns this clonotype: A junction end diverges from the germline sequence, so it may reflect a read error. The chain carries TRBV5-4 and TRBJ1-1, with D uncertain. Per germline, CDR1 SGHNT and CDR2 YYREEE (reference sequence). The CDR3 is 12 residues long. The CDR3 region has the DNA TGCGCCAGCAGCTTGGACCTCGGGAGAGCTTTCTTT. This sequence encodes CASSLDLGRAFF.

This clonotype has only a few counts. The V gene is TRBV27, the J gene TRBJ2-6; no clear D gene. Germline CDR1 MNHEY, CDR2 SMNVEV (reference sequence). Deletions cut 6 bases from V and 0 bases from J, with 12 bases between. CDR3 length: 16 residues. The CDR3 protein is CASSLAALSGANVLTF. DNA of the CDR3: TGTGCCAGCAGCCTGGCCGCGCTCTCTGGGGCCAACGTCCTGACTTTC.

The chain is built from TRBV6-2 or TRBV6-3 and TRBJ1-5; 7 bases fit TRBD1. This CDR3 has 17 amino acids. The V and J ends lost 6 bases and 0 bases, in that order; junction bases with no gene match: 11. CDR1 and CDR2 from the germline V gene are MNHEY and SVGEGT. The CDR3 DNA reads TGTGCCAGCAGCAAAGGATGGGGACAGAGTAGCAATCAGCCCCAGCATTTT. It specifies CASSKGWGQSSNQPQHF.

CDR3 region: CASSPKTGVGEQYF. CDR3 nucleotides: TGTGCCAGTAGCCCCAAGACAGGGGTTGGGGAGCAGTACTTC. The rearrangement uses TRBV19 and TRBJ2-7; TRBD1 agrees at 8 bases. Trimming took 6 bases from V and 7 from J; bases not matched to a gene: 11. In germline, CDR1 is LNHDA, CDR2 SQIVND (reference sequence). The CDR3 length is 14 residues.

The CDR3 sequence is CASSLPDTRNEQFF. The CDR3 DNA reads as TGTGCCAGCAGTCTGCCCGACACACGCAATGAGCAGTTCTTC. This rearrangement joins TRBV6-2 or TRBV6-3 to TRBJ2-1, with D unresolved. V was trimmed by 5 bases and J by 6 bases, leaving 14 bases between them. Germline CDR1 reads MNHEY; CDR2 reads SVGEGT. There are 14 residues in the CDR3.

The chain joins TRBV7-2 to TRBJ1-4; D may be TRBD1 (5 bases). The germline V and J ends were trimmed by 2 bases and 8 bases, with 12 bases remaining between them. CDR1 is SGHTA, CDR2 FQGNSA, per germline. The CDR3 has 14 amino acids. The CDR3 region is CASSLRGRGEKLFF. In nucleotides, the CDR3 is TGTGCCAGCAGCTTAAGAGGGAGGGGAGAAAAACTGTTTTTT.

This clonotype was seen a handful of times. Given a much more abundant clone one base away, this may be a read error. The V and J genes are TRBV29-1 and TRBJ2-5, with TRBD2 identical over 8 bases. This CDR3 spans 12 amino acids. The V gene end was trimmed by 3 bases and the J gene end by 5 bases; junction bases not matched to a gene: 2. Germline assignment: CDR1 SQVTM and CDR2 ANQGSEA. The CDR3 is CSVETGGETQYF. The CDR3 DNA sequence: TGCAGCGTTGAGACGGGAGGGGAGACCCAGTACTTC.